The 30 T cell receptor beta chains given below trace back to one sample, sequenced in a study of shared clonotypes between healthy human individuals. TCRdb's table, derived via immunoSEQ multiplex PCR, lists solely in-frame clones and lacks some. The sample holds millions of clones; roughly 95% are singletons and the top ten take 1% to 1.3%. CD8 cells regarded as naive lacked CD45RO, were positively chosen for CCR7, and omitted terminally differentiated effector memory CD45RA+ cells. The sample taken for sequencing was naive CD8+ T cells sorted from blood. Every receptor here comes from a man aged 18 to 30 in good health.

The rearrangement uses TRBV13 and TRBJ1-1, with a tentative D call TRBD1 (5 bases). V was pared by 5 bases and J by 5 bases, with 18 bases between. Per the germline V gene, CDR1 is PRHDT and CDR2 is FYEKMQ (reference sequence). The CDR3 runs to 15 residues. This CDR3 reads CASSHIQGFGTEAFF. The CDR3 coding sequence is TGTGCCAGCAGCCACATCCAGGGTTTTGGAACTGAAGCTTTCTTT.

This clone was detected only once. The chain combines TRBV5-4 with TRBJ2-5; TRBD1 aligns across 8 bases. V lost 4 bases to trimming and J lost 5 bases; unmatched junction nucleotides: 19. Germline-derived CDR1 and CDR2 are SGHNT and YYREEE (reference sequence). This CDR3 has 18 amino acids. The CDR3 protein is CASSPNLEDRAKGETQYF. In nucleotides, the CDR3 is TGTGCCAGCAGCCCGAACCTTGAGGACAGGGCAAAAGGGGAGACCCAGTACTTC.

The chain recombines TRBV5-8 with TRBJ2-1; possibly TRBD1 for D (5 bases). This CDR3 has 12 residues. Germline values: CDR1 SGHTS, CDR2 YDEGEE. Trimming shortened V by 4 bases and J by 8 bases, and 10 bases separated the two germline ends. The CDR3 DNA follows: TGTGCCAGCAGCCATGGGGCGTATGAGCAGTTCTTC. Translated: CASSHGAYEQFF.

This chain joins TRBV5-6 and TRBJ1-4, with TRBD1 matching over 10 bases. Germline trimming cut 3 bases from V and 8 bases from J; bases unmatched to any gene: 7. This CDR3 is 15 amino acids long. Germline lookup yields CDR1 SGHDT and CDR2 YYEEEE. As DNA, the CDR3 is TGTGCCAGCAGCTGGAGAGGGACAGGGGACGAAAAACTGTTTTTT. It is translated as CASSWRGTGDEKLFF.

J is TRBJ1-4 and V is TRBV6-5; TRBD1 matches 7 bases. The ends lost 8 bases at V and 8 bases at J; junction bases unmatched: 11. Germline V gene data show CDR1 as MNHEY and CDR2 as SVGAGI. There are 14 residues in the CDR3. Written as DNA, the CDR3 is TGTGCCAGCTCTATTACAGGGGAGGGAGAAAAACTGTTTTTT. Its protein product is CASSITGEGEKLFF.

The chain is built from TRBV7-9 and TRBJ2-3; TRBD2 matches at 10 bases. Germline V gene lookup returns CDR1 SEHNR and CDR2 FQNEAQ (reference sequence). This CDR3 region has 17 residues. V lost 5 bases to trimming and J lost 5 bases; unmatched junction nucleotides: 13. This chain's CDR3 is CASSVSSGGPTGDTQYF. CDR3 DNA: TGTGCCAGCAGCGTGTCTAGCGGGGGCCCTACGGGAGATACGCAGTATTTT.

CDR3 DNA sequence: TGTGCCAGCGTCAGGTGGGGACCGGGACAGGGCCGGGGCCCTGATGACTACGAGCAGTACTTC. This codes for CASVRWGPGQGRGPDDYEQYF. The chain carries TRBV27 and TRBJ2-7, with 9 bases fitting TRBD1. Germline lookup yields CDR1 MNHEY and CDR2 SMNVEV (reference sequence). This CDR3 is 21 amino acids long. V gave up 8 bases and J gave up 3 bases; unmatched junction bases: 29.

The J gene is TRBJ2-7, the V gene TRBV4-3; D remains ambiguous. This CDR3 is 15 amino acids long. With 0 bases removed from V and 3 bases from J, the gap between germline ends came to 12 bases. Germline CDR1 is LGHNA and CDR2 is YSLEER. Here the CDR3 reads CASSQDRSPVYEQYF. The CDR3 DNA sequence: TGCGCCAGCAGCCAAGACAGGTCACCTGTCTACGAGCAGTACTTC.

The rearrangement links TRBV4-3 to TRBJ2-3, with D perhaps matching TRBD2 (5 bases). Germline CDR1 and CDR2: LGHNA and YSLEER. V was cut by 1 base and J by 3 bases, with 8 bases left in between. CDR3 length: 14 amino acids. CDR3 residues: CASSQAPGTDTQYF. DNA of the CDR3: TGCGCCAGCAGCCAAGCTCCGGGAACAGATACGCAGTATTTT.

This CDR3 is CASRPTGGEAYEQYF. As DNA, the CDR3 is TGTGCCAGCAGACCCACAGGGGGCGAAGCCTACGAGCAGTACTTC. The chain combines TRBV7-2 with TRBJ2-7; TRBD1 matches at 9 bases. V was clipped by 6 bases and J by 2 bases; unmatched bases: 8. The CDR3 consists of 15 residues. Germline V gives CDR1 SGHTA, CDR2 FQGNSA.

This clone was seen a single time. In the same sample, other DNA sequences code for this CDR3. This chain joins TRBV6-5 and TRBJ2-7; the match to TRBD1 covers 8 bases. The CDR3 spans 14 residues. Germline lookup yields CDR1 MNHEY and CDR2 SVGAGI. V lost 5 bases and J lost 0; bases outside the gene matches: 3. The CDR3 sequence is CASSPGQGSYEQYF. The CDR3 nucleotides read TGTGCCAGCAGTCCAGGACAGGGCTCCTACGAGCAGTACTTC.

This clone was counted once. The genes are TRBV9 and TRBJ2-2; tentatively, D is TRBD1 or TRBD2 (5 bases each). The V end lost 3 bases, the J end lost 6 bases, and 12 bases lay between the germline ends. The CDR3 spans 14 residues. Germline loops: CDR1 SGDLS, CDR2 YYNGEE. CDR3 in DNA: TGTGCCAGCAGCGCCTCCCGGGGCCCCGGGGAGCTGTTTTTT. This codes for CASSASRGPGELFF.

DNA for the CDR3: TGTGCCAGCAGCCTGGGCGCAGGCGCCACCTACGAGCAGTACTTC. It encodes CASSLGAGATYEQYF. The V call is TRBV6-5, the J call TRBJ2-7; D remains unclear. The germline V gene has CDR1 MNHEY and CDR2 SVGAGI. Trimming pared 6 bases from V and 2 bases from J, leaving 17 bases between. This CDR3 is 15 amino acids long.

The CDR3 is CASTPPDQSAEAFF. CDR3 nucleotide sequence: TGTGCCAGCACCCCCCCGGATCAATCGGCTGAAGCTTTCTTT. The chain links TRBV5-4 to TRBJ1-1; the D is unclear. V dropped 6 bases and J dropped 6 bases, with 18 bases sitting between them. Looked up from germline, CDR1 is SGHNT and CDR2 is YYREEE (reference sequence). The CDR3 runs 14 residues. The full variable domain, its missing parts supplied by reference TRBV5-4 and TRBJ1-1, is ETGVTQSPTHLIKTRGQQVTLRCSSQSGHNTVSWYQQALGQGPQFIFQYYREEENGRGNFPPRFSGLQFPNYSSELNVNALELDDSALYLCASTPPDQSAEAFFGQGTRLTVV.

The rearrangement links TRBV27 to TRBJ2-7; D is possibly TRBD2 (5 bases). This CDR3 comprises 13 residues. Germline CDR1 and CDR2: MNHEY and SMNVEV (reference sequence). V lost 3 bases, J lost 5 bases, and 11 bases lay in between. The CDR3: CASSFGLGNEQYF. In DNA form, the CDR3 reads TGTGCCAGCAGTTTTGGGCTCGGGAACGAGCAGTACTTC.

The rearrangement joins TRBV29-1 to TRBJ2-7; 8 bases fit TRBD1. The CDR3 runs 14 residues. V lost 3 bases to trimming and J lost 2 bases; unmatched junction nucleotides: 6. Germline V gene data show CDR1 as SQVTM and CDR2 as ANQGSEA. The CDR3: CSVDGTGDTYEQYF. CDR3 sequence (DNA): TGCAGCGTTGATGGGACAGGTGATACCTACGAGCAGTACTTC.

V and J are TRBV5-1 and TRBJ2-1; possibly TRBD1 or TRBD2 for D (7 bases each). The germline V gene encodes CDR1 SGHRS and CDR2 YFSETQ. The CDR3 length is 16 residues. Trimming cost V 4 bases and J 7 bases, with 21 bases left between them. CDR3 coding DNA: TGCGCCAGCAGCCCTCTGGCAGGGGAGGGGGCGAATGAGCAGTTCTTC. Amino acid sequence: CASSPLAGEGANEQFF.

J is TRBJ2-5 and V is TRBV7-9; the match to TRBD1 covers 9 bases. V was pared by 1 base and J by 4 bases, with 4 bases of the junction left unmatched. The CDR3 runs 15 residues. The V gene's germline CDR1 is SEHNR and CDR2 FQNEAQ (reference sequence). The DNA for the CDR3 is TGTGCCAGCAGCTTAGAAACAGGGGGCTTAGAGACCCAGTACTTC. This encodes CASSLETGGLETQYF.

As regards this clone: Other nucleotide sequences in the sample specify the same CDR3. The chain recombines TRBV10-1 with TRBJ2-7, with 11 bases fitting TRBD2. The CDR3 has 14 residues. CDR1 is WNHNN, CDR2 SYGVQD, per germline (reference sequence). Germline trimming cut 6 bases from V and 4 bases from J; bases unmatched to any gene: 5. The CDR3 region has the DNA TGCGCCAGCAGCGCCGGGACTAGCGGATACGAGCAGTACTTC. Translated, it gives CASSAGTSGYEQYF.

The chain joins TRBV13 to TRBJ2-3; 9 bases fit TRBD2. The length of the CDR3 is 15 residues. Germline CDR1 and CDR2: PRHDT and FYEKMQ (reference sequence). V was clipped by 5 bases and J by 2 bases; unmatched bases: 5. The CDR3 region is CASSPTSGATDTQYF. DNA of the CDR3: TGTGCCAGCAGCCCGACTAGCGGAGCCACAGATACGCAGTATTTT.

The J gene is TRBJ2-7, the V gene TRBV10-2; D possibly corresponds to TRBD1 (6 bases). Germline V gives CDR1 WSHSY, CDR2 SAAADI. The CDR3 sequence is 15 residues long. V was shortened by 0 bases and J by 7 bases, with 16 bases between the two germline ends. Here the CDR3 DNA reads TGCGCCAGCAGTGAGTCCCGCCAGGGGCTGAGGGAGCAGTACTTC. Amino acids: CASSESRQGLREQYF.

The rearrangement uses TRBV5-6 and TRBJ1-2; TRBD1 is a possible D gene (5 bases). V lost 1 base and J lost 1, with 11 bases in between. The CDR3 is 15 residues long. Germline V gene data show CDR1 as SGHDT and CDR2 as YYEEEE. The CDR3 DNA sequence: TGTGCCAGCAGCTTGCTCCGACAGAGTAACTATGGCTACACCTTC. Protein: CASSLLRQSNYGYTF.

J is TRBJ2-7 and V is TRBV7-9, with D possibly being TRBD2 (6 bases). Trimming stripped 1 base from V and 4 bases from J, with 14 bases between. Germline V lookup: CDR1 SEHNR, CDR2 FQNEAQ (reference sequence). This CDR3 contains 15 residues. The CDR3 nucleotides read TGTGCCAGCAGCTTAGGATCGGGGGAGAGGTACGAGCAGTACTTC. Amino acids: CASSLGSGERYEQYF. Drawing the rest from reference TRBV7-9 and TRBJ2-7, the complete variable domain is DTGVSQNPRHKITKRGQNVTFRCDPISEHNRLYWYRQTLGQGPEFLTYFQNEAQLEKSRLLSDRFSAERPKGSFSTLEIQRTEQGDSAMYLCASSLGSGERYEQYFGPGTRLTVT.

This chain's CDR3 is CATDRGNQPQHF. DNA for the CDR3: TGTGCCACTGACAGGGGGAATCAGCCCCAGCATTTT. The rearrangement joins TRBV28 to TRBJ1-5; 9 nucleotides match TRBD1. The CDR3 spans 12 residues. Germline loops: CDR1 MDHEN, CDR2 SYDVKM. The J segment lost 4 bases and the V segment lost 10 bases, leaving 2 bases of the junction unmatched.

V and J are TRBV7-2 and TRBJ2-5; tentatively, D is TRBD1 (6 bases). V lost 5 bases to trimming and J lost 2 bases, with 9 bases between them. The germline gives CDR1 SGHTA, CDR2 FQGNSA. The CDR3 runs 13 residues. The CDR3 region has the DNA TGTGCCAGCAGCACAGGGTTTCAAGAGACCCAGTACTTC. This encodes CASSTGFQETQYF.

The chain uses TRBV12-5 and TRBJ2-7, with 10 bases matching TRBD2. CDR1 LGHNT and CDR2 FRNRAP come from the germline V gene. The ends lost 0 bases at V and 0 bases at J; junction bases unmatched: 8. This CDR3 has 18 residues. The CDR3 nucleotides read TGTGCTAGTGGTTTGGTACGTGGACTAGCGGAGAACTCCTACGAGCAGTACTTC. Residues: CASGLVRGLAENSYEQYF.

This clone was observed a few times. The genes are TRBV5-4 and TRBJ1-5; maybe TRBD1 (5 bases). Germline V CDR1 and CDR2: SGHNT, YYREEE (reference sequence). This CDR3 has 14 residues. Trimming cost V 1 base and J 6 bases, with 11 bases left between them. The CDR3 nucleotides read TGTGCCAGCAGCTTGCTAGGGGAGGGTCAGCCCCAGCATTTT. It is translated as CASSLLGEGQPQHF.

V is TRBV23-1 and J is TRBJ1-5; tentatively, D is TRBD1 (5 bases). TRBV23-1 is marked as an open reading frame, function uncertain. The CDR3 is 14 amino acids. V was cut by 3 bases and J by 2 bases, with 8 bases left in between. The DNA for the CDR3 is TGCGCCAGCAGTCACAGGGAGGGCAATCAGCCCCAGCATTTT. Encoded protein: CASSHREGNQPQHF.

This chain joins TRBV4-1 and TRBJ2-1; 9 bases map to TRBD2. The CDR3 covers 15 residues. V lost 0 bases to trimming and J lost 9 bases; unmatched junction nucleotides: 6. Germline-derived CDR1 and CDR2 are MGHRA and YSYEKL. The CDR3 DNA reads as TGCGCCAGCAGCCAAGAGCGGGGGGGCCACCCTGAGCAGTTCTTC. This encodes CASSQERGGHPEQFF.

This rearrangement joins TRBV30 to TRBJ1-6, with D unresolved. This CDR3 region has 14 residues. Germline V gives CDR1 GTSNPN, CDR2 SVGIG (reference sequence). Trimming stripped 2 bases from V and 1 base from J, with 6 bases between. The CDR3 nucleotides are TGTGCCTGGAGTAAAGGGTCCTATAATTCACCCCTCCACTTT. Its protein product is CAWSKGSYNSPLHF.